This T cell receptor (beta chain) was sequenced during a study of blood T cell repertoires in COVID-19. For the study at large: Donors in the United States, Italy and Spain gave samples during acute or convalescent COVID-19. T cells, B-cell-depleted T cells, or PBMCs provided the cDNA or gDNA that served as material.

In the original processing: Researchers report that nucleated cell counts were estimated from reference gene primer amplification. The repertoire was sequenced with immunoSEQ multiplex PCR; TCRdb's copy has only in-frame clones and lacks some. V and J calls plus clone size are reproduced from that table; the DNA served to infer D and trimming. The table lists about 130,000 clones, 85% of them singletons. The sequenced sample was peripheral blood. The receptor comes from a human donor in a cohort sampled during active COVID-19.

This CDR3 reads CASRIAGGVDTQYF. The CDR3 region has the DNA TGCGCCAGCAGGATAGCGGGGGGGGTGGATACGCAGTATTTT. The genes are TRBV10-2 and TRBJ2-3, with 11 bases lining up with TRBD2. V lost 6 bases, J lost 6 bases, and 5 bases stayed unmatched. CDR1 and CDR2 (germline): WSHSY, SAAADI. The CDR3 sequence is 14 residues long.